The next 24 T cell receptor beta chains were all read from a single sample in a study of blood T cell repertoires in COVID-19. TCRdb's copy holds only in-frame clones and misses some; the assay was immunoSEQ multiplex PCR. The table lists 250,000 to 350,000 clones, 88% of them singletons. The specimen sequenced was peripheral blood. These receptor sequences come from a woman in her twenties or thirties with COVID-19, enrolled during active disease.

The gene calls are TRBV30 and TRBJ1-6; D uncertain. The germline V gene encodes CDR1 GTSNPN and CDR2 SVGIG (reference sequence). The CDR3 covers 15 residues. Trimming removed 5 bases at V and 6 bases at J, with 17 bases between. The chain's CDR3 is CAWSRENIRNSPLHF. The CDR3 DNA is TGTGCCTGGTCCCGGGAAAACATCCGTAATTCACCCCTCCACTTT.

In its sample, this clone was seen once. Other DNA sequences from this sample encode an identical CDR3 as well. The rearrangement joins TRBV24-1 to TRBJ2-5, with 7 positions matching TRBD1. J gave up 2 bases and V 3 bases, and 5 bases lay outside the gene matches. This CDR3 is 15 amino acids long. CDR1 is KGHDR and CDR2 is SFDVKD in the germline V gene. The CDR3 DNA follows: TGTGCCACCAGTGATGAACCGGGACAGCAAGAGACCCAGTACTTC. Residues: CATSDEPGQQETQYF.

This chain joins TRBV12-5 and TRBJ2-2; a possible D gene is TRBD1 (6 bases). This CDR3 has 16 residues. Germline lookup yields CDR1 LGHNT and CDR2 FRNRAP. Deletions cut 2 bases from V and 3 bases from J, with 13 bases between. The CDR3 region has the DNA TGTGCTAGTGGTTTGTCTTCGGACAGCTACACCGGGGAGCTGTTTTTT. Translated, it gives CASGLSSDSYTGELFF.

This chain uses TRBV2 with TRBJ2-1, with 10 bases aligning to TRBD1. Germline V gives CDR1 SNHLY, CDR2 FYNNEI. V was pared by 7 bases and J by 2 bases, with 2 bases of the junction left unmatched. The CDR3 spans 14 residues. For the CDR3, the DNA is TGTGCCAGCATCGGACAGGGGGCCTACAATGAGCAGTTCTTC. Its protein is CASIGQGAYNEQFF.

The chain joins TRBV9 to TRBJ1-1; D is undetermined. The CDR3 spans 14 residues. Germline V CDR1 and CDR2: SGDLS, YYNGEE. V gave up 3 bases and J gave up 2 bases, with 11 bases separating them. CDR3 sequence (DNA): TGTGCCAGCAGCGCCTATTCCGCCAACACTGAAGCTTTCTTT. Translation gives CASSAYSANTEAFF.

The CDR3 DNA reads TGTGCCAGCAGCGGGGGAGGGGGTAGCACAGATACGCAGTATTTT. It translates to CASSGGGGSTDTQYF. J is TRBJ2-3 and V is TRBV5-6, with a weak D call TRBD2 (7 bases). This CDR3 is built from 15 residues. V lost 4 bases and J 0 bases, leaving 12 bases between the germline ends. Germline CDR1 SGHDT, CDR2 YYEEEE.

The chain has TRBV19 and TRBJ2-3; 9 nucleotides line up with TRBD2. The CDR3 sequence is 13 residues long. Per germline, CDR1 LNHDA and CDR2 SQIVND (reference sequence). V shed 8 bases and J 5 bases; nucleotides not matched to a gene: 5. Here the CDR3 DNA reads TGTGCCAGTTTAGCGGGAGATGGAGATACGCAGTATTTT. It codes for CASLAGDGDTQYF.

This clone has only a few counts. V usage is TRBV2 and J usage is TRBJ2-1; 10 nucleotides line up with TRBD2. Germline V gene data show CDR1 as SNHLY and CDR2 as FYNNEI. CDR3 length: 15 amino acids. Trimming cost V 4 bases and J 3 bases; bases outside gene matches: 3. The DNA of the CDR3 is TGTGCCAGCAGTGTTACTAGCGGGGACTACAATGAGCAGTTCTTC. This translates into CASSVTSGDYNEQFF.

J is TRBJ1-2 and V is TRBV28; TRBD1 aligns across 11 bases. This CDR3 comprises 13 residues. CDR1 MDHEN and CDR2 SYDVKM come from the germline V gene. With V trimmed by 6 bases and J by 6 bases, 3 bases remained unmatched. Written as DNA, the CDR3 is TGTGCCAGCAGCCGGACAGGGGGCGATGGCTACACCTTC. Protein product: CASSRTGGDGYTF.

The CDR3 DNA sequence: TGTGCCAGCCAGGGCGCTCGAGGCTACACCTTC. It specifies CASQGARGYTF. The V and J genes are TRBV10-3 and TRBJ1-2, with a weak D call TRBD1 (5 bases). The CDR3 covers 11 residues. Germline CDR1 and CDR2: ENHRY and SYGVKD. V dropped 10 bases and J dropped 8 bases, with 14 bases sitting between them.

The CDR3 DNA follows: TGTGCCTGGGGATGGGAGAGCAATCAGCCCCAGCATTTT. Its protein is CAWGWESNQPQHF. J is TRBJ1-5 and V is TRBV30, with unresolved D. The CDR3 length is 13 residues. Germline V gives CDR1 GTSNPN, CDR2 SVGIG (reference sequence). The V end lost 5 bases, the J end lost 1 base, and 9 bases lay between the germline ends.

The chain is built from TRBV9 and TRBJ2-1; 7 bases match TRBD1. CDR1 is SGDLS and CDR2 is YYNGEE in the germline V gene. Losses at the gene ends were 3 bases for V and 1 base for J; bases not matched to a gene: 4. The CDR3 contains 15 residues. The CDR3 protein is CASSARGLSYNEQFF. The CDR3 DNA reads TGTGCCAGCAGCGCGAGGGGGCTTTCCTACAATGAGCAGTTCTTC.

This clone was detected once. One end of the junction varies from germline; a read error may be responsible. The chain joins TRBV7-2 to TRBJ2-7, with TRBD1 matching 9 bases. The CDR3 length is 15 residues. From germline, CDR1 is SGHTA and CDR2 FQGNSA. In nucleotides, the CDR3 is TGTGCCAGCAGCAACGGGGGGACAGGGTCCTCCGAGCAGTACTTC. This codes for CASSNGGTGSSEQYF.

The CDR3 reads CASSSRTGHNSNQPQHF. In nucleotides, the CDR3 is TGTGCCAGCAGTTCGCGGACAGGCCACAACAGCAATCAGCCCCAGCATTTT. The chain links TRBV28 to TRBJ1-5, with 7 bases lining up with TRBD1. The J segment lost 1 base and the V segment lost 4 bases, leaving 10 bases of the junction unmatched. The germline V gene has CDR1 MDHEN and CDR2 SYDVKM. This CDR3 contains 17 residues.

The chain joins TRBV6-2 or TRBV6-3 to TRBJ2-3; 14 nucleotides line up with TRBD2. This CDR3 is 17 amino acids long. Germline V gene lookup returns CDR1 MNHEY and CDR2 SVGEGT. V gave up 4 bases and J gave up 4 bases; unmatched junction bases: 7. The CDR3 sequence is CASSSPRLAGGADTQYF. The CDR3 nucleotides read TGTGCCAGCAGTTCTCCCCGACTAGCGGGAGGGGCAGATACGCAGTATTTT.

The V gene is TRBV4-2, the J gene TRBJ2-2, with a tentative D call TRBD2 (6 bases). CDR1 and CDR2 (germline): LGHNA, YNFKEQ. Trimming shortened V by 0 bases and J by 5 bases, and 7 bases separated the two germline ends. The CDR3 is made up of 14 amino acids. The CDR3 sequence: CASSQEGGTGELFF. For the CDR3, the DNA is TGTGCCAGCAGCCAAGAGGGGGGAACCGGGGAGCTGTTTTTT.

V is TRBV6-5 and J is TRBJ2-7; 10 positions match TRBD1. The length of the CDR3 is 14 residues. The V gene end was trimmed by 0 bases and the J gene end by 5 bases; junction bases not matched to a gene: 1. Germline loops: CDR1 MNHEY, CDR2 SVGAGI. CDR3 coding DNA: TGTGCCAGCAGTTACTCGACAGGGGGCAACGAGCAGTACTTC. This codes for CASSYSTGGNEQYF.

This chain links TRBV4-2 with TRBJ2-7, with D unclear. There are 15 residues in the CDR3. Trimming stripped 0 bases from V and 2 bases from J, with 11 bases between. Germline values: CDR1 LGHNA, CDR2 YNFKEQ. The CDR3 spells CASSQDLSAPYEQYF. CDR3 DNA sequence: TGTGCCAGCAGCCAAGATCTGAGCGCCCCCTACGAGCAGTACTTC.

V and J are TRBV7-2 and TRBJ2-5, with D perhaps TRBD2 (6 bases). This CDR3 region has 15 residues. CDR1 and CDR2 from the germline V gene are SGHTA and FQGNSA. V dropped 3 bases and J dropped 5 bases, with 16 bases sitting between them. CDR3 region: CASSFWRGGWETQYF. DNA for the CDR3: TGTGCCAGCAGCTTCTGGAGGGGAGGATGGGAGACCCAGTACTTC.

The CDR3 coding sequence is TGTGCCAGCAGTTACGGGACTAGCGGGACCGGTGAGCAGTTCTTC. This encodes CASSYGTSGTGEQFF. The chain joins TRBV6-6 to TRBJ2-1, with TRBD2 matching over 13 bases. The CDR3 totals 15 residues. V shed 2 bases, J shed 9 bases, and the junction held 4 bases outside the gene matches. Germline V gives CDR1 MNHNY, CDR2 SVGAGI (reference sequence).

This chain uses TRBV9 with TRBJ2-1, with 7 bases identical to TRBD1. The germline V gene encodes CDR1 SGDLS and CDR2 YYNGEE. CDR3 length: 14 amino acids. The junction had 10 bases not matched to a gene; V was cut back by 3 bases and J by 10 bases. This CDR3 is CASSASGQNVEQFF. CDR3 DNA sequence: TGTGCCAGCAGCGCCTCGGGACAGAACGTGGAGCAGTTCTTC.

The rearrangement links TRBV3-1 (or the pseudogene TRBV3-2) to TRBJ2-7; a weak D match, TRBD2 (6 bases). Trimming left V 0 bases short and J 11 bases short, with 17 bases between. The CDR3 is 14 amino acids. The germline gives CDR1 LGHDT, CDR2 YNNKEL (reference sequence). CDR3 nucleotides: TGTGCCAGCAGCCAAGATTGGGGTGGGAGGTTAGAGTACTTC. As protein: CASSQDWGGRLEYF.

This chain uses TRBV19 with TRBJ2-3, with D possibly matching TRBD2 (5 bases). Germline V CDR1 and CDR2: LNHDA, SQIVND (reference sequence). The CDR3 consists of 15 residues. Between the trimmed V and J ends, which lost 5 bases and 2 bases, there was a span of 14 bases. DNA of the CDR3: TGTGCCAGTAGTCCCCCCGGGATATACACAGATACGCAGTATTTT. Encoded protein: CASSPPGIYTDTQYF.

This chain uses TRBV29-1 with TRBJ2-1; 8 bases are shared with TRBD1. This CDR3 has 11 amino acids. CDR1 is SQVTM and CDR2 is ANQGSEA in the germline V gene. The V and J ends lost 7 bases and 12 bases, in that order; junction bases with no gene match: 8. The CDR3 DNA reads as TGCAGCGGGACGCCCGGGACAGGGCAGTTCTTC. Amino acid sequence: CSGTPGTGQFF.